This T cell receptor (beta chain) was sequenced during a study of Graves' ophthalmopathy and Graves' hyperthyroidism. Study information: The study drew peripheral blood at initial diagnosis, before any treatment.

The authors used Ficoll-Paque density gradient centrifugation to separate PBMCs. The input was 7.5 to 10 ml of fresh peripheral blood. The authors amplified TCR beta CDR3 regions from RNA transcripts. First-round RT-PCR with HTBI primers preceded a second-round multiplex PCR. TCRdb re-analysed the multiplex PCR reads in MiXCR, keeping a single row per CDR3 protein. This table has about 210,000 distinct CDR3 sequences, 25% to 35% appearing once. Germline V gives CDR1 MDHEN, CDR2 SYDVKM. V was trimmed by 1 base and J by 2 bases, leaving 12 bases between them. The CDR3 extends over 15 amino acids. Sequencing input: peripheral blood. The TCR was taken from a man aged 50-60 years with Graves' ophthalmopathy. The rearrangement links TRBV28 to TRBJ2-7, with a weak D call TRBD1 (5 bases). DNA for the CDR3: TGTGCCAGCAGTTTATACGGTCAGGGAACCTACGAGCAGTACTTC. Its protein is CASSLYGQGTYEQYF.